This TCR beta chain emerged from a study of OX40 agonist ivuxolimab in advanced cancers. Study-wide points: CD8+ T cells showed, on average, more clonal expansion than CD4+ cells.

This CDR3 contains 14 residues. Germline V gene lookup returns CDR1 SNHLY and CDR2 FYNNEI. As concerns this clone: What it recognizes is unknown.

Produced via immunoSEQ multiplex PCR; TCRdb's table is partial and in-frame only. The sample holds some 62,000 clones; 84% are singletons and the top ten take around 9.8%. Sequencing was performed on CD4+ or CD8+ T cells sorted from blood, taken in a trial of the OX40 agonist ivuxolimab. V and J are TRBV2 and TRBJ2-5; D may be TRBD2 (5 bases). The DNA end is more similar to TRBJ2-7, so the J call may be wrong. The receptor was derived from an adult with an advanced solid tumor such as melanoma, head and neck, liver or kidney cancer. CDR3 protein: CASTGVGGEYEQYF. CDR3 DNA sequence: TGTGCCAGCACCGGTGTTGGAGGCGAGTACGAGCAGTACTTC.